These 22 T cell receptor beta chains came from one sample sequenced in a study of T cell responses to AZD1222 COVID-19 vaccine. The repertoire was sequenced with immunoSEQ multiplex PCR; TCRdb's copy has only in-frame clones and lacks some. The table shows 150,000 to 200,000 clones, with approximately 93% occurring only once. The sample in question was peripheral blood, obtained on day 0 of AZD1222 vaccination. Source of these receptors: an adult in good health.

This clone was counted only a few times. V gene TRBV10-3 combines with J gene TRBJ1-1; D is ambiguous. The germline V gene has CDR1 ENHRY and CDR2 SYGVKD. The CDR3 consists of 12 residues. V lost 2 bases and J lost 5, with 6 bases in between. CDR3 sequence (DNA): TGTGCCATCAGTGAGCTTGAGACTGAAGCTTTCTTT. It translates to CAISELETEAFF.

The rearrangement joins TRBV9 to TRBJ2-1, with D perhaps matching TRBD2 (6 bases). The CDR3 contains 13 residues. Deletions cut 7 bases from V and 7 bases from J, with 15 bases between. Germline CDR1 SGDLS, CDR2 YYNGEE. The CDR3 DNA reads as TGTGCCAGCTCTGGCGGGGCCGGTAATGAGCAGTTCTTC. It is translated as CASSGGAGNEQFF.

The rearrangement uses TRBV19 and TRBJ1-1, with 7 bases matching TRBD1. The CDR3 consists of 14 residues. V shed 6 bases and J 0 bases; nucleotides not matched to a gene: 4. Germline CDR1 reads LNHDA; CDR2 reads SQIVND (reference sequence). The CDR3 sequence: CASRTTGLNTEAFF. In DNA form, the CDR3 reads TGTGCCAGTAGAACGACAGGGCTGAACACTGAAGCTTTCTTT.

This clone was detected once. This chain uses TRBV10-3 with TRBJ2-3; possibly TRBD2 for D (5 bases). Per germline, CDR1 ENHRY and CDR2 SYGVKD. V was shortened by 7 bases and J by 4 bases, with 12 bases between the two germline ends. The length of the CDR3 is 13 residues. CDR3 protein: CAITEGAADTQYF. CDR3 coding DNA: TGTGCCATCACCGAGGGAGCGGCAGATACGCAGTATTTT.

The chain joins TRBV9 to TRBJ1-2; 9 bases are a match to TRBD1. With V trimmed by 0 bases and J by 7 bases, 7 bases remained unmatched. The CDR3 loop spans 15 amino acids. CDR1 and CDR2 (germline): SGDLS, YYNGEE. The CDR3 loop is CASSVGGQGGIGYTF. CDR3 in DNA: TGTGCCAGCAGCGTAGGGGGACAGGGAGGGATTGGCTACACCTTC.

This chain joins TRBV28 and TRBJ1-4; D gene unclear. Germline CDR1 MDHEN, CDR2 SYDVKM. V lost 6 bases and J 7 bases, leaving 6 bases between the germline ends. CDR3 length: 11 amino acids. CDR3 coding DNA: TGTGCCAGCAGCCGATTTGAAAAACTGTTTTTT. Translated, it gives CASSRFEKLFF.

This rearrangement joins TRBV12-3 or TRBV12-4 to TRBJ1-2; maybe TRBD1 (6 bases). The V end lost 2 bases, the J end lost 7 bases, and 11 bases lay between the germline ends. CDR3 length: 13 amino acids. The CDR3 loop reads CASSLQGSRGYTF. The CDR3 DNA sequence: TGTGCCAGCAGTTTACAGGGGTCTCGTGGCTACACCTTC.

V and J are TRBV4-1 and TRBJ2-3; possible D gene TRBD1, 5 bases. This CDR3 comprises 15 residues. Germline V lookup: CDR1 MGHRA, CDR2 YSYEKL. The ends were cut back, 6 bases at V and 2 bases at J, with 15 bases in the middle. The CDR3 reads CASRQRQRATDTQYF. DNA of the CDR3: TGCGCCAGCAGACAAAGACAGAGAGCCACAGATACGCAGTATTTT.

The rearrangement uses TRBV5-1 and TRBJ1-1; the match to TRBD1 covers 10 bases. Germline loops: CDR1 SGHRS, CDR2 YFSETQ. The length of the CDR3 is 15 residues. Trimming took 5 bases from V and 4 from J; bases not matched to a gene: 8. DNA for the CDR3: TGCGCCAGCAGATCCGGACAGGGGGGTGGCACTGAAGCTTTCTTT. The encoded protein is CASRSGQGGGTEAFF.

V usage is TRBV12-3 or TRBV12-4 and J usage is TRBJ2-1; D is unresolved. The CDR3 loop spans 13 amino acids. Trimming took 4 bases from V and 8 from J, leaving 12 bases between them. The CDR3 DNA follows: TGTGCCAGCAGTTGGGCCGGCGGCGATGAGCAGTTCTTC. The encoded protein is CASSWAGGDEQFF.

This clone was seen just once. The CDR3 DNA follows: TGCGCCAGCACCCTGTATAACCCGGGGGACACTGAAGCTTTCTTT. Its translation: CASTLYNPGDTEAFF. The V and J genes are TRBV5-1 and TRBJ1-1; D possibly corresponds to TRBD1 (5 bases). V shed 6 bases and J shed 3 bases, with 18 bases lying between them. The CDR3 spans 15 residues. Germline V gene lookup returns CDR1 SGHRS and CDR2 YFSETQ. The full variable domain, rest sourced from reference TRBV5-1 and TRBJ1-1, is KAGVTQTPRYLIKTRGQQVTLSCSPISGHRSVSWYQQTPGQGLQFLFEYFSETQRNKGNFPGRFSGRQFSNSRSEMNVSTLELGDSALYLCASTLYNPGDTEAFFGQGTRLTVV.

V usage is TRBV7-2 and J usage is TRBJ2-1, with TRBD1 matching over 7 bases. The V segment lost 4 bases and the J segment 10 bases; nucleotides outside the gene matches: 4. CDR3 length: 12 amino acids. CDR1 is SGHTA and CDR2 is FQGNSA in the germline V gene. In nucleotides, the CDR3 is TGTGCCAGCAGCTCCTCGACAGGGGAGCAGTTCTTC. Its protein is CASSSSTGEQFF.

The chain links TRBV19 to TRBJ1-2, with 10 bases identical to TRBD1. V lost 7 bases and J lost 7; bases outside the gene matches: 6. The CDR3 covers 13 residues. Germline lookup yields CDR1 LNHDA and CDR2 SQIVND (reference sequence). As DNA, the CDR3 is TGTGCCAGTAACGACAGGGGGCTTGGTGGCTACACCTTC. It is translated as CASNDRGLGGYTF.

V gene TRBV6-5 combines with J gene TRBJ1-1, with a weak D call TRBD1 (5 bases). Germline CDR1 reads MNHEY; CDR2 reads SVGAGI. The V gene lost 11 bases and the J gene lost 0 bases, with 19 bases spanning the gap. CDR3 length equals 15 residues. CDR3: CACRRAGAMNTEAFF. For the CDR3, the DNA is TGTGCCTGCCGCAGGGCAGGAGCTATGAACACTGAAGCTTTCTTT.

This chain connects TRBV6-2 or TRBV6-3 to TRBJ1-2; D not certain. The CDR3 sequence is 14 residues long. The V gene lost 2 bases and the J gene lost 5 bases, with 12 bases spanning the gap. Per germline, CDR1 MNHEY and CDR2 SVGEGT. CDR3 in DNA: TGTGCCAGCAGTTACGATGACAAACCATATGGCTACACCTTC. This sequence encodes CASSYDDKPYGYTF.

V usage is TRBV24-1 and J usage is TRBJ2-3, with 7 bases lining up with TRBD2. Trimming took 12 bases from V and 0 from J; bases not matched to a gene: 5. Germline CDR1 reads KGHDR; CDR2 reads SFDVKD. This CDR3 contains 13 residues. CDR3 region: CAVGGRSTDTQYF. The CDR3 nucleotides are TGTGCCGTGGGGGGGAGAAGCACAGATACGCAGTATTTT.

This clone was picked up one time. The V and J genes are TRBV6-2 or TRBV6-3 and TRBJ2-6; D unclear. The V gene's germline CDR1 is MNHEY and CDR2 SVGEGT. This CDR3 contains 18 residues. The V end was cut by 5 bases, the J end by 0 bases, with 17 bases between. CDR3 residues: CASSDEGHPSSGANVLTF. Here the CDR3 DNA reads TGTGCCAGCAGTGACGAAGGGCACCCCTCCTCTGGGGCCAACGTCCTGACTTTC.

The CDR3 here is CASSLVGSNAGELFF. The CDR3, as DNA: TGTGCCAGCAGCTTAGTAGGTAGTAACGCCGGGGAGCTGTTTTTT. The genes are TRBV7-2 and TRBJ2-2; D not certain. Germline CDR1 and CDR2: SGHTA and FQGNSA. With 1 base removed from V and 6 bases from J, the gap between germline ends came to 12 bases. The CDR3 is 15 residues long.

The genes are TRBV2 and TRBJ2-7, with D unresolved. Germline CDR1 is SNHLY and CDR2 is FYNNEI. V lost 6 bases, J lost 0 bases, and 6 bases lay in between. The CDR3 runs 12 residues. The CDR3 DNA is TGTGCCAGCAGGGACGACTCCTACGAGCAGTACTTC. It specifies CASRDDSYEQYF.

The V call is TRBV11-2, the J call TRBJ1-1; possibly TRBD1 for D (6 bases). This CDR3 contains 15 residues. Per germline, CDR1 SGHAT and CDR2 FQNNGV. V was trimmed by 2 bases and J by 0 bases, leaving 10 bases between them. The CDR3 loop is CASSLYRDLNTEAFF. DNA for the CDR3: TGTGCCAGCAGCTTATACAGGGATCTGAACACTGAAGCTTTCTTT.

The gene calls are TRBV6-5 and TRBJ1-5; 8 bases map to TRBD1. The V gene end was trimmed by 8 bases and the J gene end by 7 bases; junction bases not matched to a gene: 7. Germline V gene lookup returns CDR1 MNHEY and CDR2 SVGAGI. The CDR3 consists of 13 residues. CDR3 in amino acids: CASGQGFGQPQHF. Here the CDR3 DNA reads TGTGCCAGCGGACAGGGCTTTGGACAGCCCCAGCATTTT.

This clone showed up just once. The chain links TRBV9 to TRBJ2-2, with TRBD1 as a possible D gene (5 bases). The CDR3 runs 15 residues. V was clipped by 0 bases and J by 10 bases, with 16 bases between them. Germline lookup yields CDR1 SGDLS and CDR2 YYNGEE. CDR3 nucleotide sequence: TGTGCCAGCAGCGTAGATGCCAGGGCCACGGCGGAGCTGTTTTTT. This translates into CASSVDARATAELFF.